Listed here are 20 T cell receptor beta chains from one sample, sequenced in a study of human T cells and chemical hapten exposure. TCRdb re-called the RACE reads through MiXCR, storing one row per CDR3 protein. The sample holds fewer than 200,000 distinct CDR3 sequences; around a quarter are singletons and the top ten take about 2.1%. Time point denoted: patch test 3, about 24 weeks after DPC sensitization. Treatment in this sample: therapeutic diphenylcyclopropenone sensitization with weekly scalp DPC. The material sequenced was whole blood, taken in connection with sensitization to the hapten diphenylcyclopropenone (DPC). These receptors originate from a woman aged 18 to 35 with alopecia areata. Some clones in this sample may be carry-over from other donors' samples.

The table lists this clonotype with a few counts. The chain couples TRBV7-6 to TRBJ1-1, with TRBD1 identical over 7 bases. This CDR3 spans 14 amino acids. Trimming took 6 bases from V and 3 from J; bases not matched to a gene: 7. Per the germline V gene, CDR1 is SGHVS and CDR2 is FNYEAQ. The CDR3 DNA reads TGTGCCAGCAGGCTCGGGACAGTGGACACTGAAGCTTTCTTT. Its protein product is CASRLGTVDTEAFF.

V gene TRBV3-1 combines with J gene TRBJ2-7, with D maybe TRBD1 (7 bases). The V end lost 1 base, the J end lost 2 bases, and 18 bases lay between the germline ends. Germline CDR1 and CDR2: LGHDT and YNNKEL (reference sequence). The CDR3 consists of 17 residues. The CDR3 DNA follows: TGTGCCAGCAGCCAAGTCCCAGGGGGGCTCCGAACCTACGAGCAGTACTTC. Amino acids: CASSQVPGGLRTYEQYF.

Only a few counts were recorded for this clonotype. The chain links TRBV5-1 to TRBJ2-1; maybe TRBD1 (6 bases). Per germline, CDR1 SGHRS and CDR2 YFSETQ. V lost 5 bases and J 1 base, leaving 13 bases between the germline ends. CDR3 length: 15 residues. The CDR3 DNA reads TGCGCCAGCAGTTGGGTAGGGGGATCCTACAATGAGCAGTTCTTC. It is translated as CASSWVGGSYNEQFF.

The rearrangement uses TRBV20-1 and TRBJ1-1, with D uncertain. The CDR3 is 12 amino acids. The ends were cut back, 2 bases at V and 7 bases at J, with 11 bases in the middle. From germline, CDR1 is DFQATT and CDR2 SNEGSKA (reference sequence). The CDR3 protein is CSARWQNLEAFF. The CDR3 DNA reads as TGCAGTGCTAGATGGCAGAACCTTGAAGCTTTCTTT.

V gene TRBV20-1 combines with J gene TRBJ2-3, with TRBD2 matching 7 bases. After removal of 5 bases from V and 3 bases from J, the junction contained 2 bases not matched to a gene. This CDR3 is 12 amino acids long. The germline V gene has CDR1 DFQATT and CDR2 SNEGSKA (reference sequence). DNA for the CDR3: TGCAGTGCTGGACTAGGAACAGATACGCAGTATTTT. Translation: CSAGLGTDTQYF.

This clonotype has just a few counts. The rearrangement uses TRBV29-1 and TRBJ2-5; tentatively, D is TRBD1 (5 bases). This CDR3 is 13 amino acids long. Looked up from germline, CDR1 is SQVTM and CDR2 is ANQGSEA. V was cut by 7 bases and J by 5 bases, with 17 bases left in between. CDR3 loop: CSAAGFFGETQYF. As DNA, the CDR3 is TGCAGCGCAGCAGGGTTTTTTGGTGAGACCCAGTACTTC.

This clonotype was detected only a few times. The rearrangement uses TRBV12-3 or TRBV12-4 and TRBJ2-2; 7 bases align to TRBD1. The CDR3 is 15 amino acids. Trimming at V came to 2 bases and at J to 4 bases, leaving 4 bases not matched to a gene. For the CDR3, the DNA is TGTGCCAGCAGTTTAAACAGGGGAACCACCGGGGAGCTGTTTTTT. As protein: CASSLNRGTTGELFF.

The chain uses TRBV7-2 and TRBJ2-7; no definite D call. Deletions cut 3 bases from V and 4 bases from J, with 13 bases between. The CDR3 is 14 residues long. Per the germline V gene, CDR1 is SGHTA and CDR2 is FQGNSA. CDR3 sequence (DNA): TGTGCCAGCAGCTTGCGGAATACGGTATACGAGCAGTACTTC. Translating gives CASSLRNTVYEQYF. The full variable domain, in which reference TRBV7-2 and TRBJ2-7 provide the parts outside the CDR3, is GAGVSQSPSNKVTEKGKDVELRCDPISGHTALYWYRQSLGQGLEFLIYFQGNSAPDKSGLPSDRFSAERTGGSVSTLTIQRTQQEDSAVYLCASSLRNTVYEQYFGPGTRLTVT.

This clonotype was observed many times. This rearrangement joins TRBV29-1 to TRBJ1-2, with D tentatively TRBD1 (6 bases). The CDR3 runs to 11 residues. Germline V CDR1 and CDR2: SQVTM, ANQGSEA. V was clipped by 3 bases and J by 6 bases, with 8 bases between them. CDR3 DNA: TGCAGCGTTGACCGGGGGCATGGCTACACCTTC. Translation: CSVDRGHGYTF.

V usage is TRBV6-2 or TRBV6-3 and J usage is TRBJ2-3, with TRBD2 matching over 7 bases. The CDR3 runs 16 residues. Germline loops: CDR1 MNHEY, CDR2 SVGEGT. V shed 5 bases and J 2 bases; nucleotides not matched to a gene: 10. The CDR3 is CASSPQTSLVTDTQYF. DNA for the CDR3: TGTGCCAGCAGTCCCCAGACTAGCTTGGTCACAGATACGCAGTATTTT.

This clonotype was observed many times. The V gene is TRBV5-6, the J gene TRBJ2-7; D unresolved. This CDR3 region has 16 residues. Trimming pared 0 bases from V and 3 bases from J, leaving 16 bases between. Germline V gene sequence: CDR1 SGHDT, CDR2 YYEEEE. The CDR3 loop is CASSLDSRFPYYEQYF. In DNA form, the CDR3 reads TGTGCCAGCAGCTTGGATTCCCGCTTCCCGTACTACGAGCAGTACTTC.

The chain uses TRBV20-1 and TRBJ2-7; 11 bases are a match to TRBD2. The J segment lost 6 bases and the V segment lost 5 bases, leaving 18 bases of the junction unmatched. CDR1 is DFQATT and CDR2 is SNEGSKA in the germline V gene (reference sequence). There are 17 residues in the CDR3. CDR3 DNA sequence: TGCAGTGCTCAGCGTCAACTAGCGGGAGTTCACGAAGGCGAGCAGTACTTC. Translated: CSAQRQLAGVHEGEQYF.

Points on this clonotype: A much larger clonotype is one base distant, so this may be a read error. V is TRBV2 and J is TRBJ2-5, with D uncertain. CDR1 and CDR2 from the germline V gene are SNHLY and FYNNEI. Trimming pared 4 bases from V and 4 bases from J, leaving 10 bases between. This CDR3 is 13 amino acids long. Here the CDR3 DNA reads TGTGCCAGCAGTGGAATCGGTCGAGAGACCCAGTACTTC. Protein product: CASSGIGRETQYF.

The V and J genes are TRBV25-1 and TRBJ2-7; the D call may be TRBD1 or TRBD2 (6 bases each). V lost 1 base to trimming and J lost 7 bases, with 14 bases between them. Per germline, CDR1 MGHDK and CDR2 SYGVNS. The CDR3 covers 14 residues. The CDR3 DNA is TGTGCCAGCAGTGAATCTTTGGGGGGCCGGGAGCAGTACTTC. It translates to CASSESLGGREQYF.

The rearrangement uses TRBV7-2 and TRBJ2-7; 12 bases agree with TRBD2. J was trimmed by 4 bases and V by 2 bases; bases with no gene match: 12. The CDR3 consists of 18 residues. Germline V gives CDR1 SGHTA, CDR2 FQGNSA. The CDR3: CASSLFPSGRAWVYEQYF. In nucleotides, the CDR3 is TGTGCCAGCAGCTTATTTCCTAGCGGGAGGGCCTGGGTGTACGAGCAGTACTTC. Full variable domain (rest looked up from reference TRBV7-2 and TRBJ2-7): GAGVSQSPSNKVTEKGKDVELRCDPISGHTALYWYRQSLGQGLEFLIYFQGNSAPDKSGLPSDRFSAERTGGSVSTLTIQRTQQEDSAVYLCASSLFPSGRAWVYEQYFGPGTRLTVT.

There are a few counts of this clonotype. CDR3 in DNA: TGTGCCAGCAGCTTTGATCCTGGGGCCAACGTCCTGACTTTC. Translation gives CASSFDPGANVLTF. The chain is built from TRBV7-2 and TRBJ2-6; D gene uncertain. In germline, CDR1 is SGHTA, CDR2 FQGNSA. The CDR3 spans 14 residues. The V end was cut by 3 bases, the J end by 2 bases, with 5 bases between.

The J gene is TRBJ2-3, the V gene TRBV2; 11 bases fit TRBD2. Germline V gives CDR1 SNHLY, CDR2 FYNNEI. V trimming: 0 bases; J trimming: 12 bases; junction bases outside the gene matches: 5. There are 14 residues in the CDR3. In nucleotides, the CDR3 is TGTGCCAGCAGTGAAGCTATTAGCGGGGGGGCTCAGTATTTT. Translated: CASSEAISGGAQYF. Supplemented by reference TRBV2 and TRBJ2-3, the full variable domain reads EPEVTQTPSHQVTQMGQEVILRCVPISNHLYFYWYRQILGQKVEFLVSFYNNEISEKSEIFDDQFSVERPDGSNFTLKIRSTKLEDSAMYFCASSEAISGGAQYFGPGTRLTVL.

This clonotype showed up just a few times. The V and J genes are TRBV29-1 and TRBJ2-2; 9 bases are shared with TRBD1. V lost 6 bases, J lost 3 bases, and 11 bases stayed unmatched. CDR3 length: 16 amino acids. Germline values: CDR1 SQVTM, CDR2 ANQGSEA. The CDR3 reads CSVHKPGQGDTGELFF. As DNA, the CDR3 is TGCAGCGTCCATAAACCGGGACAGGGTGACACCGGGGAGCTGTTTTTT.

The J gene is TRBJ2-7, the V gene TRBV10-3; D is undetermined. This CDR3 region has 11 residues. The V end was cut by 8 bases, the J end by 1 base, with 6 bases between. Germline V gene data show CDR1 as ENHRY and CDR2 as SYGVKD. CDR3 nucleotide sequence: TGTGCCATCGGGAAATCCTACGAGCAGTACTTC. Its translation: CAIGKSYEQYF.

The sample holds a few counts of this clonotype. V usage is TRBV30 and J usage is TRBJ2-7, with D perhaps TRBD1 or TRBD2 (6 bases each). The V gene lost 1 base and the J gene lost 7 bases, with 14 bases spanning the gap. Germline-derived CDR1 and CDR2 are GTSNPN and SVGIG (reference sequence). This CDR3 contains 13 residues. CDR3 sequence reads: CAWSGWGAQEQYF. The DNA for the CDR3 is TGTGCCTGGAGTGGGTGGGGGGCGCAGGAGCAGTACTTC.